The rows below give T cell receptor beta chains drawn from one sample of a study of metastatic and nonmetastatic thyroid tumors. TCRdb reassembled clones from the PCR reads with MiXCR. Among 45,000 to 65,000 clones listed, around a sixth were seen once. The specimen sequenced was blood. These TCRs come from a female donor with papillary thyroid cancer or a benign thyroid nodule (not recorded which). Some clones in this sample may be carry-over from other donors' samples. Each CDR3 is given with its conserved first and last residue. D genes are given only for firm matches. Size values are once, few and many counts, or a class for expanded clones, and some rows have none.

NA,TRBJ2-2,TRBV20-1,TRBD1,CSSWTGGNTGELFF,TGCAGTTCCTGGACAGGTGGAAACACCGGGGAGCTGTTTTTT
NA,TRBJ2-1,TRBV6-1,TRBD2,CASSEFLTSEFF,TGTGCCAGCAGTGAATTCTTGACTAGCGAATTCTTC
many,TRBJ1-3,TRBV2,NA,CASSEKSPSGNTIYF,TGTGCCAGCAGTGAAAAATCTCCCTCTGGAAACACCATATATTTT
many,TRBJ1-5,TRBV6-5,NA,CASSHPPDRTGDGNQPQHF,TGTGCCAGCAGTCACCCTCCCGACAGGACCGGGGATGGAAATCAGCCCCAGCATTTT
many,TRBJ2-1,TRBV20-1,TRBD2,CRATSGRAEENEQFF,TGCAGGGCAACTAGCGGGAGGGCCGAGGAGAATGAGCAGTTCTTC
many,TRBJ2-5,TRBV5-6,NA,CASSLRGMGGETQYF,TGTGCCAGCAGCTTGCGCGGGATGGGGGGAGAGACCCAGTACTTC
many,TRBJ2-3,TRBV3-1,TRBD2,CASSRGTSGRVGTDTQYF,TGTGCCAGCAGCCGCGGGACTAGCGGGAGGGTGGGCACAGATACGCAGTATTTT
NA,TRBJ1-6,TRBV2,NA,CASTMGPASTTFPLHF,TGTGCCAGCACGATGGGACCGGCTTCTACTACTTTCCCCCTCCACTTT
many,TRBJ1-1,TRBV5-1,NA,CASSLATGNMNTEAFF,TGCGCCAGCAGCTTGGCAACAGGGAACATGAACACTGAAGCTTTCTTT
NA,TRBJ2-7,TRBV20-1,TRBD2,CSSRYSSGPYEQYF,TGCAGTTCTAGATACTCTAGCGGACCCTACGAGCAGTACTTC
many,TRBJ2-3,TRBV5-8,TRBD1,CASRRGQEVTDTQYF,TGTGCCAGCAGGCGGGGACAGGAGGTCACAGATACGCAGTATTTT
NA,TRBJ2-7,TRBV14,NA,CASSPLPGEQYF,TGTGCCAGCAGCCCCCTCCCGGGCGAGCAGTACTTC
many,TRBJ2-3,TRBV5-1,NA,CASSPYSGTYTDTQYF,TGCGCCAGCAGCCCGTATAGCGGAACTTACACAGATACGCAGTATTTT
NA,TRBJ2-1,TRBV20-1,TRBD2,CSVSSGRNEQFF,TGCAGTGTTTCCAGCGGGAGAAATGAGCAGTTCTTC
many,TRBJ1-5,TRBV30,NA,CAWSYRGVVQPQHF,TGTGCCTGGAGTTATCGGGGCGTCGTGCAGCCCCAGCATTTT
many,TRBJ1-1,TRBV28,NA,CASSSPGGGWTEAFF,TGTGCCAGCAGTTCCCCCGGGGGGGGTTGGACTGAAGCTTTCTTT
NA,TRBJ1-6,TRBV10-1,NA,CASGPPGQYNSPPHF,TGCGCCAGTGGCCCACCGGGACAATATAATTCACCCCCTCACTTT
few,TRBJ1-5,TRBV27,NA,CAIKPIDSLYSNQPQHF,TGTGCCATCAAACCCATAGACAGCCTTTATAGCAATCAGCCCCAGCATTTT
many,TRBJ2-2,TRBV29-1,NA,CSVDFPNAGELFF,TGCAGCGTTGATTTCCCGAACGCCGGGGAGCTGTTTTTT
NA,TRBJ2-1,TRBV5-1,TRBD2,CASRSGETLNEQFF,TGCGCCAGCAGGAGCGGGGAGACTTTGAATGAGCAGTTCTTC
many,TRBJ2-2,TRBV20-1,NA,CSALYGKGSGELFF,TGCAGTGCTCTTTACGGGAAAGGCTCCGGGGAGCTGTTTTTT
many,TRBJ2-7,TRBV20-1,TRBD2,CSAVSGESSYEQYF,TGCAGTGCTGTTAGCGGGGAAAGCTCCTACGAGCAGTACTTC
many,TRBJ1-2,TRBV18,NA,CASSPRGRSLDGYTF,TGTGCCAGCTCACCCCGGGGAAGGAGTCTCGATGGCTACACCTTC
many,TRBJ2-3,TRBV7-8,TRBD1,CASSLGRPGQVPDTQYF,TGTGCCAGCAGCTTAGGTCGGCCGGGACAGGTTCCAGATACGCAGTATTTT
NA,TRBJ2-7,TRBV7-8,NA,CASSKSSAPPYEQYF,TGTGCCAGCAGCAAAAGCAGTGCCCCCCCCTACGAGCAGTACTTC
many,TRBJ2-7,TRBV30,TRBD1,CAWNRGTGTEQYF,TGTGCCTGGAATAGAGGGACAGGGACCGAGCAGTACTTC
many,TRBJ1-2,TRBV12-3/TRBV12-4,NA,CASSPEGTGYGYTF,TGTGCCAGCAGTCCGGAGGGGACGGGATATGGCTACACCTTC
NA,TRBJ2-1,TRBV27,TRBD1,CASYPAGGKAYFEQFF,TGTGCCAGCTATCCCGCAGGGGGCAAGGCTTATTTTGAGCAGTTCTTC
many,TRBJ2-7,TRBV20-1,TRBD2,CSARGRGSGAGNEQYF,TGCAGTGCTAGAGGGAGAGGCTCGGGAGCGGGAAACGAGCAGTACTTC
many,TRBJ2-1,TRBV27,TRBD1,CASSRTGTGSYNEQFF,TGTGCCAGCAGCCGTACCGGGACAGGGAGCTACAATGAGCAGTTCTTC
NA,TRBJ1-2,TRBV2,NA,CASVTGRSGGYTF,TGTGCCAGCGTTACAGGGAGAAGCGGTGGCTACACCTTC
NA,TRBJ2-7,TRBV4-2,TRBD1,CASSQDGTGSSYEQYF,TGTGCCAGCAGCCAAGACGGGACAGGGAGCTCCTACGAGCAGTACTTC
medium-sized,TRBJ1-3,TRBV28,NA,CASSLEVPLNTIYF,TGTGCCAGCAGTTTGGAAGTCCCTCTAAACACCATATATTTT
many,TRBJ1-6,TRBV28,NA,CASSIRHSPLHF,TGTGCCAGCTCGATACGTCATTCACCCCTCCACTTT
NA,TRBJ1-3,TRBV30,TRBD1,CAWKQGPGNTIYF,TGTGCCTGGAAACAGGGGCCTGGAAACACCATATATTTT
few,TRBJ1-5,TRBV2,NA,CASRADRTHQPQHF,TGTGCCAGTAGGGCCGACAGGACGCACCAGCCCCAGCATTTT
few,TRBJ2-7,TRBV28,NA,CASSLPGGVLHYEQYF,TGTGCCAGCAGTTTGCCCGGTGGGGTACTTCACTACGAGCAGTACTTC
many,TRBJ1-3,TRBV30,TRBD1,CAFRQGITNTIYF,TGTGCTTTCCGACAGGGGATTACAAACACCATATATTTT
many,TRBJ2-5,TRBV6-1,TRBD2,CASRKLAGEVETQYF,TGTGCCAGCAGAAAACTAGCGGGAGAGGTGGAGACCCAGTACTTC
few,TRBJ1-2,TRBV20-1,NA,CRARDARSTTLGVYTF,TGCAGAGCTAGAGATGCCAGGTCAACTACGTTGGGTGTCTACACCTTC
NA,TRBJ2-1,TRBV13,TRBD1,CASSRRGTGNNEQFF,TGTGCCAGCAGCCGCAGGGGGACAGGGAACAATGAGCAGTTCTTC
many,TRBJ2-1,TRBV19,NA,CASSQERLQYEQFF,TGTGCCAGTAGTCAGGAGAGGTTACAATATGAGCAGTTCTTC
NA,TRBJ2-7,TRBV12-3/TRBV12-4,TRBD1,CANSLRSGGAYEQYF,TGTGCCAACAGCCTGCGTTCAGGGGGCGCCTACGAGCAGTACTTC